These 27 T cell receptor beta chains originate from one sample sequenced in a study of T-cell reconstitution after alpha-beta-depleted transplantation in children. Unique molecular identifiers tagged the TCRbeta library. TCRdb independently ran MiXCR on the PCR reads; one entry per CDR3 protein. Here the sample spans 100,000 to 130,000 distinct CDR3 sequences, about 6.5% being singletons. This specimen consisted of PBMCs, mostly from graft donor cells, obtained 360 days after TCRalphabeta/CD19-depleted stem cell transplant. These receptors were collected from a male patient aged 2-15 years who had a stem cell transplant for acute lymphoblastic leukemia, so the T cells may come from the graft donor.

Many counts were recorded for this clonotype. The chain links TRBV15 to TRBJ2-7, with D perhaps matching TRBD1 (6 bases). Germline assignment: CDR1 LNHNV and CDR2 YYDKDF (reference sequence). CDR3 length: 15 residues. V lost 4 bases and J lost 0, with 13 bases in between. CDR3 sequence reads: CATSTITGNSYEQYF. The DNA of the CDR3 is TGTGCCACCAGCACCATTACAGGGAACTCCTACGAGCAGTACTTC.

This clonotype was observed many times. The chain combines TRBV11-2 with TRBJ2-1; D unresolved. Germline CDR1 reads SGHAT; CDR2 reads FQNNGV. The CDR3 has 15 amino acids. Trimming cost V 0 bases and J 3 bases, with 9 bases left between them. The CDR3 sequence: CASSLEYWGYNEQFF. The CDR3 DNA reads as TGTGCCAGCAGCTTAGAATATTGGGGCTACAATGAGCAGTTCTTC.

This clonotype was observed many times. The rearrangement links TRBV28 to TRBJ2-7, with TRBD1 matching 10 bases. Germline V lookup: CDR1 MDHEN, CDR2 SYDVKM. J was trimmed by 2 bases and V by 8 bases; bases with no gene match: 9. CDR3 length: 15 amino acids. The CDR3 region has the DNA TGTGCCAGCCACAGGACCGGGACAGGGGCCTACGAGCAGTACTTC. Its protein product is CASHRTGTGAYEQYF.

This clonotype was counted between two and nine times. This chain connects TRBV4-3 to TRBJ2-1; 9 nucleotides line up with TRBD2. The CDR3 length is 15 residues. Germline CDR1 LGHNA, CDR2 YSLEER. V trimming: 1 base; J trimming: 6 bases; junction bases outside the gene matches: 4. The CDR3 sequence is CASSQGSGRGNEQFF. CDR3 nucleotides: TGCGCCAGCAGCCAAGGTAGCGGGAGAGGCAATGAGCAGTTCTTC.

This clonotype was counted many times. This chain's CDR3 is CASRQAGTYEQYF. CDR3 DNA: TGTGCCAGCAGACAAGCCGGAACCTACGAGCAGTACTTC. The chain combines TRBV5-4 with TRBJ2-7; the D is unclear. Trimming left V 5 bases short and J 2 bases short, with 11 bases between. This CDR3 is built from 13 residues. Germline CDR1 reads SGHNT; CDR2 reads YYREEE (reference sequence).

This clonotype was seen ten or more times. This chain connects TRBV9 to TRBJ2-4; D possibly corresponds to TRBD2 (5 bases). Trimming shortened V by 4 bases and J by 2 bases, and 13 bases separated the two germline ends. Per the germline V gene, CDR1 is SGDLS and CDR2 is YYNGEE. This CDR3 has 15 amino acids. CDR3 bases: TGTGCCAGCAGCCCTGGAGGCGGCCCCAAAAACATTCAGTACTTC. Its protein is CASSPGGGPKNIQYF.

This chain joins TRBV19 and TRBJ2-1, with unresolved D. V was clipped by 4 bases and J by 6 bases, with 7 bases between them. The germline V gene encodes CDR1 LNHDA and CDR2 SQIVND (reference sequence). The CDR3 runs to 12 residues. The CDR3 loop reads CASSTGPNEQFF. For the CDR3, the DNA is TGTGCCAGTAGTACTGGACCCAATGAGCAGTTCTTC.

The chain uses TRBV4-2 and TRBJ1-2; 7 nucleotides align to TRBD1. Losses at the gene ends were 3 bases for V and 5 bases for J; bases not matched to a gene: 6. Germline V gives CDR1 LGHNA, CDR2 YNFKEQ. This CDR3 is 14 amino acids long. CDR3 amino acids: CASSQPGQNYGYTF. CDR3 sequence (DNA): TGTGCCAGCAGCCAGCCGGGACAGAATTATGGCTACACCTTC.

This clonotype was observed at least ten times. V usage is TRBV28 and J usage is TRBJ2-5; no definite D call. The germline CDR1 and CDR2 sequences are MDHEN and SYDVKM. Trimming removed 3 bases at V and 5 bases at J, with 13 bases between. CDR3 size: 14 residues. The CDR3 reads CASSLGRLRETQYF. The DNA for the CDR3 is TGTGCCAGCAGTTTGGGCAGGCTTCGGGAGACCCAGTACTTC.

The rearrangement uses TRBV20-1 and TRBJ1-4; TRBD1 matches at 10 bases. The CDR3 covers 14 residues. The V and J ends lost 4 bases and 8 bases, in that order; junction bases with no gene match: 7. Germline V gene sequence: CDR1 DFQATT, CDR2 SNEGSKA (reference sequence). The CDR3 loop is CSANPTGGPEKLFF. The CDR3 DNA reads TGCAGTGCTAACCCGACAGGGGGCCCCGAAAAACTGTTTTTT.

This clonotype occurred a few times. The CDR3 sequence is CASSQKGGRRQETQYF. The CDR3 DNA reads as TGTGCCAGCAGCCAAAAGGGAGGCAGGCGTCAAGAGACCCAGTACTTC. The chain links TRBV4-2 to TRBJ2-5; weak D call: TRBD2 (6 bases). V was trimmed by 2 bases and J by 2 bases, leaving 15 bases between them. Germline V gives CDR1 LGHNA, CDR2 YNFKEQ. This CDR3 has 16 residues.

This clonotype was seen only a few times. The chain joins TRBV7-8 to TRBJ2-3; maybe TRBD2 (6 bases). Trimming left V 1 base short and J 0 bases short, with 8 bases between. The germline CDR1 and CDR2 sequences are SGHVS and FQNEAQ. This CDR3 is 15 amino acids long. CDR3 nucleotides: TGTGCCAGCAGCTTAGTCAGCGGGAGCACAGATACGCAGTATTTT. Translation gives CASSLVSGSTDTQYF.

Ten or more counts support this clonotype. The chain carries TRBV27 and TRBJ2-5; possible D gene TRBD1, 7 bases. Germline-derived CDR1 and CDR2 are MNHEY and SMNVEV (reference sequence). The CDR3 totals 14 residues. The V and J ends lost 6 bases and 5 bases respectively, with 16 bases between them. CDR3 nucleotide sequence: TGTGCCAGCAGCCGTACGACAGGGAGGGAGACCCAGTACTTC. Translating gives CASSRTTGRETQYF.

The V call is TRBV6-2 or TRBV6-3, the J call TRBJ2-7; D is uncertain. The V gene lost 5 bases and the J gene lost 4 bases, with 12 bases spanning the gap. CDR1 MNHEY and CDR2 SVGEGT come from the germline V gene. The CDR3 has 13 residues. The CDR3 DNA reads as TGTGCCAGCAGTCAGAACACGAGGTACGAGCAGTACTTC. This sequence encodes CASSQNTRYEQYF.

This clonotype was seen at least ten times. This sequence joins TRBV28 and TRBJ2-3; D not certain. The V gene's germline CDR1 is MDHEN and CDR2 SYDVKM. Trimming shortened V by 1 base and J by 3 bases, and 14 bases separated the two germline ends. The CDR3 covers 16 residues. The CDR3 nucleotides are TGTGCCAGCAGTTTATTCCGGCGTAGAAGGACAGATACGCAGTATTTT. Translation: CASSLFRRRRTDTQYF.

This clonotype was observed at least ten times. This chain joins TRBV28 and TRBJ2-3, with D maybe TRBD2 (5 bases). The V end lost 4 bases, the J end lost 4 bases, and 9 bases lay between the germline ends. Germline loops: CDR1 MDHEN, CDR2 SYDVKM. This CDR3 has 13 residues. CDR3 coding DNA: TGTGCCAGCAGTTCCGGACTGCCAGATACGCAGTATTTT. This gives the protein CASSSGLPDTQYF.

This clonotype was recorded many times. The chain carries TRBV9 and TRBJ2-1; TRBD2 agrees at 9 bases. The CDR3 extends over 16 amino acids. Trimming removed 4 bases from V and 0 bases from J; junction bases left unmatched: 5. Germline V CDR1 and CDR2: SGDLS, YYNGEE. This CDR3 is CASSPSGGSSYNEQFF. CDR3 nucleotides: TGTGCCAGCAGCCCAAGCGGGGGGAGCTCCTACAATGAGCAGTTCTTC.

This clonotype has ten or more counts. The CDR3 spells CASSISSPHYSNQPQHF. The CDR3 DNA sequence: TGTGCCAGCAGCATATCCTCCCCACATTATAGCAATCAGCCCCAGCATTTT. The V call is TRBV7-2, the J call TRBJ1-5; D is unclear. The V end lost 5 bases, the J end lost 0 bases, and 17 bases lay between the germline ends. CDR1 and CDR2 from the germline V gene are SGHTA and FQGNSA. The CDR3 contains 17 residues.

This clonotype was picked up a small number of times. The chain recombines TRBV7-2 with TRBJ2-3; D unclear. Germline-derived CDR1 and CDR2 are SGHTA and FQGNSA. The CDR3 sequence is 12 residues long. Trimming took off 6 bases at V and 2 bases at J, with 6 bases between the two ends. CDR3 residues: CASSGFTDTQYF. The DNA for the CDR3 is TGTGCCAGCAGTGGGTTCACAGATACGCAGTATTTT.

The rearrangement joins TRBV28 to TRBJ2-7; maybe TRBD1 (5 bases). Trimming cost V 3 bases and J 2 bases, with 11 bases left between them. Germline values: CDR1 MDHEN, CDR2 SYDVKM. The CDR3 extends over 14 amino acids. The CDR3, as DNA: TGTGCCAGCAGTTTTGTGGGGCAGACCTACGAGCAGTACTTC. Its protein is CASSFVGQTYEQYF.

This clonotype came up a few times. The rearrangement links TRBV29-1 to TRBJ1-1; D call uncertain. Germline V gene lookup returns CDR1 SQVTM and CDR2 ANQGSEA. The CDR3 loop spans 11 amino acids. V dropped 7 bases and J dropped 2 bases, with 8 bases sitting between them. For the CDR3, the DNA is TGCAGCGGCGACATCAACACTGAAGCTTTCTTT. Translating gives CSGDINTEAFF.

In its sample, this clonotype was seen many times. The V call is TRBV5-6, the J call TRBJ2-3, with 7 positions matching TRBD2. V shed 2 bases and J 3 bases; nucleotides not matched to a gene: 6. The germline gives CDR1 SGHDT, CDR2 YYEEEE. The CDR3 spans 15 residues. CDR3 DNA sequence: TGTGCCAGCAGCTTCGTCGGGAGGTGTACAGATACGCAGTATTTT. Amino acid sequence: CASSFVGRCTDTQYF.

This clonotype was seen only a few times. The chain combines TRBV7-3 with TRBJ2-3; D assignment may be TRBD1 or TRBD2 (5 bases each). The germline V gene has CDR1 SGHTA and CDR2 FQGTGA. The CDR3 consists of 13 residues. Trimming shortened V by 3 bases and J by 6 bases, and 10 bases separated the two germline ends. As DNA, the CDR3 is TGTGCCAGCAGCTTCGGGACCTCGGATACGCAGTATTTT. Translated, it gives CASSFGTSDTQYF.

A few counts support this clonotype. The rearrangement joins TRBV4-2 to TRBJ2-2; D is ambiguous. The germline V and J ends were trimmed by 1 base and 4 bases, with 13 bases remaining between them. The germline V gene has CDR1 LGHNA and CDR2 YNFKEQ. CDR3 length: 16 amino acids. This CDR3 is CASSQGVGLSTGELFF. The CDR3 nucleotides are TGTGCCAGCAGCCAAGGCGTAGGGTTGAGCACCGGGGAGCTGTTTTTT.

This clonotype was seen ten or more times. Here the CDR3 reads CASTLESVGADTQYF. CDR3 coding DNA: TGTGCCAGCACCCTAGAGAGTGTGGGTGCAGATACGCAGTATTTT. The genes are TRBV2 and TRBJ2-3; D ambiguous. The CDR3 has 15 residues. The germline V gene encodes CDR1 SNHLY and CDR2 FYNNEI. V shed 7 bases and J shed 4 bases, with 18 bases lying between them.

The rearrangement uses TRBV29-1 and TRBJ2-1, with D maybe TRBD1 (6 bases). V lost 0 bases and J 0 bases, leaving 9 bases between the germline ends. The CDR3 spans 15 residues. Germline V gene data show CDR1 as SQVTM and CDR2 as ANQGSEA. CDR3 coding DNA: TGCAGCGTTGAAGATGGACAGAGCTCCTACAATGAGCAGTTCTTC. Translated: CSVEDGQSSYNEQFF.

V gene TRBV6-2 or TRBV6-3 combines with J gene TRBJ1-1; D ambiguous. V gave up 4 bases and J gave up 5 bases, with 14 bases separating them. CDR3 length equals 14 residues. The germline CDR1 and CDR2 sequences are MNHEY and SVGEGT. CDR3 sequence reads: CASSWTSGRTEAFF. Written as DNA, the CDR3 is TGTGCCAGCAGTTGGACTTCCGGGAGGACTGAAGCTTTCTTT.